The 3 T cell receptor beta chains reported below all come from one sample, sequenced in a study of shared clonotypes between healthy human individuals. In the naive CD8 group, cells lacked CD45RO and were positively selected for CCR7, so terminally differentiated effector memory CD45RA+ cells were left out. The method was immunoSEQ multiplex PCR; TCRdb's version includes in-frame clones alone and lacks a portion of them. The table records 550,000 to 750,000 clones, roughly 95% of them present only once. The sample consisted of naive CD8+ T cells sorted from blood. The receptors were sampled from a woman aged 25 to 39 in good health.

The chain employs TRBV10-2 and TRBJ2-2; D unclear. This CDR3 is 13 amino acids long. The V end lost 11 bases, the J end lost 0 bases, and 10 bases lay between the germline ends. Per germline, CDR1 WSHSY and CDR2 SAAADI. CDR3 protein: CAGAEPNTGELFF. In DNA form, the CDR3 reads TGCGCCGGCGCTGAGCCGAACACCGGGGAGCTGTTTTTT.

The chain employs TRBV6-1 and TRBJ2-5, with D maybe TRBD1 (5 bases). This CDR3 has 14 amino acids. The germline V and J ends were trimmed by 4 bases and 1 base, with 10 bases remaining between them. The germline V gene encodes CDR1 MNHNS and CDR2 SASEGT. The DNA of the CDR3 is TGTGCCAGCAGTGTACCAGGGTCCCAAGAGACCCAGTACTTC. Residues: CASSVPGSQETQYF.

This rearrangement joins TRBV4-1 to TRBJ2-1, with 7 positions matching TRBD2. Trimming at V came to 0 bases and at J to 7 bases, leaving 6 bases not matched to a gene. The length of the CDR3 is 15 residues. Germline V gene lookup returns CDR1 MGHRA and CDR2 YSYEKL. CDR3 in DNA: TGCGCCAGCAGCCAAGACCCGAGGCGGGGGAATGAGCAGTTCTTC. Translating gives CASSQDPRRGNEQFF.